This passage covers 2 T cell receptor beta chains from one sample sequenced in a study of blood T cell repertoires in COVID-19. Profiling relied on immunoSEQ multiplex PCR, and the TCRdb table lists in-frame clones only, not all of them. The sample includes about 280,000 clones, 88% of them seen just once. Sequencing was done on a sample of peripheral blood. These receptors were obtained from a man younger than 30 with active or convalescent COVID-19.

The chain joins TRBV27 to TRBJ1-5; 9 positions match TRBD1. Trimming cost V 5 bases and J 7 bases; bases outside gene matches: 6. CDR1 and CDR2 from the germline V gene are MNHEY and SMNVEV (reference sequence). The CDR3 sequence is 14 residues long. The CDR3 bases are TGTGCCAGCAGTCCAGGGACAGGGTCCCAGCCCCAGCATTTT. This codes for CASSPGTGSQPQHF.

The CDR3 DNA reads TGTGCCAGCAGTTACGCGTCGGGGGGGCCCTACGAGCAGTACTTC. Protein: CASSYASGGPYEQYF. The chain links TRBV6-2 or TRBV6-3 to TRBJ2-7, with 8 bases fitting TRBD2. The germline V gene has CDR1 MNHEY and CDR2 SVGEGT. V dropped 2 bases and J dropped 2; count of bases not matched to a gene: 5. CDR3 length equals 15 residues.